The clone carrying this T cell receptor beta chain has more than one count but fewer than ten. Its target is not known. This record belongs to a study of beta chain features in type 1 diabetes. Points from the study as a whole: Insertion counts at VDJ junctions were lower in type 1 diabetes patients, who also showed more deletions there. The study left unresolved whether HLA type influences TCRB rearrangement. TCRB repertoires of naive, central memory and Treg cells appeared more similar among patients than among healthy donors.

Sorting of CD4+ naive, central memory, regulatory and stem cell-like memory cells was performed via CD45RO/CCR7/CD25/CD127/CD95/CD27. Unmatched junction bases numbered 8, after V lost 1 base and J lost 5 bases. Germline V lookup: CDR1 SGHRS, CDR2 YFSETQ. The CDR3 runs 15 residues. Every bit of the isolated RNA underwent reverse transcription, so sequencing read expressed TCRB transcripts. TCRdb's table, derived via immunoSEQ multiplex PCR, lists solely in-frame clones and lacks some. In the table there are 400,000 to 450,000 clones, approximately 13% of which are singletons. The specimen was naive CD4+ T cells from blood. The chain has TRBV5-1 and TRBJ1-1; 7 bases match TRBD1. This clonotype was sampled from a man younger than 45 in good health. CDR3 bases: TGCGCCAGCAGCTTGTTGACAGGGAGGAGGACTGAAGCTTTCTTT. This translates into CASSLLTGRRTEAFF.